This record concerns one T cell receptor beta chain sequence. The germline V gene has CDR1 WSHSY and CDR2 SAAADI. The CDR3 is made up of 10 amino acids. Trimming cost V 8 bases and J 13 bases; bases outside gene matches: 7. The data were taken from a study of blood T cell repertoires in COVID-19. The method was immunoSEQ multiplex PCR; TCRdb's version includes in-frame clones alone and lacks a portion of them. The sample consists of about 280,000 clones, approximately 91% of them appearing once. The sample consisted of peripheral blood. This chain connects TRBV10-2 to TRBJ1-1; TRBD1 agrees at 7 bases. This TCR was sampled from a man younger than 30 with active or convalescent COVID-19. The CDR3 region has the DNA TGCGCCAGCTTCGACAGGGTGGGTTTCTTT. Amino acids: CASFDRVGFF.